These 20 T cell receptor beta chains were all obtained from the same sample, sequenced in a study of STAT5B mutations in CD4+ large granular lymphocyte leukemia. TCRdb keeps only in-frame clones here, not all; method: immunoSEQ multiplex PCR. The data hold 9,800 or so clones, with around 85% observed a single time. What was sequenced was PBMCs. These TCRs come from a man in his sixties with CD4+ T-cell large granular lymphocyte leukemia.

The rearrangement uses TRBV7-2 and TRBJ2-1; 10 bases fit TRBD2. Germline V gene sequence: CDR1 SGHTA, CDR2 FQGNSA. V was pared by 1 base and J by 4 bases, with 10 bases of the junction left unmatched. The CDR3 is made up of 18 amino acids. The CDR3 nucleotides read TGTGCCAGCAGCTTAGTAGGGCCCCGGACTAGCGGATACAATGAGCAGTTCTTC. This gives the protein CASSLVGPRTSGYNEQFF. The variable domain in full, completed from reference TRBV7-2 and TRBJ2-1, reads GAGVSQSPSNKVTEKGKDVELRCDPISGHTALYWYRQSLGQGLEFLIYFQGNSAPDKSGLPSDRFSAERTGGSVSTLTIQRTQQEDSAVYLCASSLVGPRTSGYNEQFFGPGTRLTVL.

The chain has TRBV18 and TRBJ1-1; D is perhaps TRBD1 (6 bases). Germline V gene data show CDR1 as KGHSH and CDR2 as LQKENI. V lost 8 bases and J 4 bases, leaving 14 bases between the germline ends. This CDR3 contains 13 residues. CDR3: CASQRTEGTEAFF. CDR3 DNA: TGTGCCAGCCAAAGGACAGAGGGCACTGAAGCTTTCTTT. The full variable domain, in which reference TRBV18 and TRBJ1-1 provide the parts outside the CDR3, is NAGVMQNPRHLVRRRGQEARLRCSPMKGHSHVYWYRQLPEEGLKFMVYLQKENIIDESGMPKERFSAEFPKEGPSILRIQQVVRGDSAAYFCASQRTEGTEAFFGQGTRLTVV.

CDR3 coding DNA: TGTGCCAGCAGCCTTGGGACAGCGACCTTGAACACTGAAGCTTTCTTT. It translates to CASSLGTATLNTEAFF. The chain couples TRBV7-6 to TRBJ1-1, with 7 bases lining up with TRBD1. The V gene end was trimmed by 5 bases and the J gene end by 0 bases; junction bases not matched to a gene: 9. Germline V gives CDR1 SGHVS, CDR2 FNYEAQ. CDR3 size: 16 residues.

The chain combines TRBV7-2 with TRBJ1-5, with D uncertain. Germline V gives CDR1 SGHTA, CDR2 FQGNSA. This CDR3 has 17 residues. V lost 5 bases, J lost 2 bases, and 19 bases lay in between. The CDR3 DNA is TGTGCCAGCAGCATTAGCGTTGGATGGCAGGGCAATCAGCCCCAGCATTTT. Protein: CASSISVGWQGNQPQHF. Based on the CDR3 plus reference TRBV7-2 and TRBJ1-5, the full variable domain is GAGVSQSPSNKVTEKGKDVELRCDPISGHTALYWYRQSLGQGLEFLIYFQGNSAPDKSGLPSDRFSAERTGGSVSTLTIQRTQQEDSAVYLCASSISVGWQGNQPQHFGDGTRLSIL.

This clone was counted a single time. This rearrangement joins TRBV30 to TRBJ1-5; D might be TRBD1 (6 bases). The CDR3 is 14 residues long. Germline CDR1 and CDR2: GTSNPN and SVGIG (reference sequence). Deletions cut 2 bases from V and 6 bases from J, with 14 bases between. The CDR3 loop is CAWSKGGAGQPQHF. As DNA, the CDR3 is TGTGCCTGGAGTAAGGGGGGCGCGGGTCAGCCCCAGCATTTT.

This chain uses TRBV28 with TRBJ1-5; 8 bases are a match to TRBD1. This CDR3 is 14 amino acids long. V dropped 3 bases and J dropped 5; count of bases not matched to a gene: 3. In germline, CDR1 is MDHEN, CDR2 SYDVKM. The CDR3 reads CASSLRQGYQPQHF. DNA for the CDR3: TGTGCCAGCAGTTTGAGACAGGGGTATCAGCCCCAGCATTTT.

The rearrangement joins TRBV4-1 to TRBJ2-5; 13 bases align to TRBD2. The CDR3 extends over 18 amino acids. Germline lookup yields CDR1 MGHRA and CDR2 YSYEKL. Unmatched junction bases numbered 11, after V lost 5 bases and J lost 2 bases. CDR3 residues: CASSDRLAGGPSQETQYF. CDR3 nucleotides: TGCGCCAGCAGCGACCGACTAGCGGGAGGCCCAAGTCAAGAGACCCAGTACTTC.

The rearrangement links TRBV7-2 to TRBJ2-3; tentative D call: TRBD2 (6 bases). The CDR3 sequence is 16 residues long. Per germline, CDR1 SGHTA and CDR2 FQGNSA. V lost 1 base, J lost 2 bases, and 13 bases lay in between. The CDR3 DNA reads as TGTGCCAGCAGCTTAGTCGGGAGCGATAACACAGATACGCAGTATTTT. Residues: CASSLVGSDNTDTQYF. Full variable domain (remainder filled in from reference TRBV7-2 and TRBJ2-3): GAGVSQSPSNKVTEKGKDVELRCDPISGHTALYWYRQSLGQGLEFLIYFQGNSAPDKSGLPSDRFSAERTGGSVSTLTIQRTQQEDSAVYLCASSLVGSDNTDTQYFGPGTRLTVL.

This chain connects TRBV28 to TRBJ2-5; D is undetermined. This CDR3 is 12 amino acids long. Trimming shortened V by 6 bases and J by 0 bases, and 5 bases separated the two germline ends. Germline-derived CDR1 and CDR2 are MDHEN and SYDVKM. This CDR3 is CASSQYQETQYF. The CDR3 DNA is TGTGCCAGCAGCCAGTACCAAGAGACCCAGTACTTC.

The chain employs TRBV6-5 and TRBJ1-1; 7 bases match TRBD1. After removal of 3 bases from V and 5 bases from J, the junction contained 3 bases not matched to a gene. The CDR3 runs 13 residues. CDR1 MNHEY and CDR2 SVGAGI come from the germline V gene. CDR3 protein: CASSYQGGTEAFF. In nucleotides, the CDR3 is TGTGCCAGCAGTTATCAGGGGGGAACTGAAGCTTTCTTT.

The chain is built from TRBV29-1 and TRBJ2-7; no clear D gene. This CDR3 has 12 residues. The germline CDR1 and CDR2 sequences are SQVTM and ANQGSEA. V lost 3 bases and J lost 1, with 7 bases in between. The CDR3 nucleotides read TGCAGCGTTGAGGACGGGTCCTACGAGCAGTACTTC. Its translation: CSVEDGSYEQYF.

The chain is built from TRBV7-8 and TRBJ1-2; weak D call: TRBD1 (5 bases). CDR3 size: 13 residues. Trimming removed 3 bases from V and 0 bases from J, with 5 bases in between. Germline values: CDR1 SGHVS, CDR2 FQNEAQ. The CDR3 sequence: CASSLTANYGYTF. The CDR3 nucleotides read TGTGCCAGCAGCTTGACAGCTAACTATGGCTACACCTTC.

This chain connects TRBV5-1 to TRBJ1-1; maybe TRBD1 (5 bases). V shed 4 bases and J shed 5 bases, with 15 bases lying between them. The CDR3 runs 14 residues. CDR1 and CDR2 (germline): SGHRS, YFSETQ. For the CDR3, the DNA is TGCGCCAGCAGCACCTATAGGGGTAAGACTGAAGCTTTCTTT. It encodes CASSTYRGKTEAFF.

The chain carries TRBV10-3 and TRBJ1-3; 8 bases match TRBD1. V trimming: 7 bases; J trimming: 11 bases; junction bases outside the gene matches: 19. This CDR3 contains 16 residues. Germline CDR1 and CDR2: ENHRY and SYGVKD. CDR3 nucleotide sequence: TGTGCCATCACTGCCGGACAGGGATCCGGCTATGAGGCCATATATTTT. Protein: CAITAGQGSGYEAIYF.

The chain joins TRBV27 to TRBJ2-3; D possibly matches TRBD1 or TRBD2 (5 bases each). Germline CDR1 MNHEY, CDR2 SMNVEV (reference sequence). With 6 bases removed from V and 6 bases from J, the gap between germline ends came to 19 bases. The CDR3 extends over 15 amino acids. CDR3 in amino acids: CASRTGPRSVDTQYF. CDR3 nucleotide sequence: TGTGCCAGCAGGACGGGACCTCGATCTGTGGATACGCAGTATTTT.

This chain uses TRBV2 with TRBJ1-4, with a possible D match to TRBD1 (6 bases). Trimming pared 6 bases from V and 4 bases from J, leaving 15 bases between. This CDR3 has 15 residues. Germline V lookup: CDR1 SNHLY, CDR2 FYNNEI. This chain's CDR3 is CASSFSGTHNEKLFF. DNA for the CDR3: TGTGCCAGCAGCTTCTCCGGGACACATAATGAAAAACTGTTTTTT.

J is TRBJ1-1 and V is TRBV6-5, with 7 bases lining up with TRBD1. This CDR3 region has 13 residues. Per the germline V gene, CDR1 is MNHEY and CDR2 is SVGAGI. Trimming removed 2 bases from V and 6 bases from J; junction bases left unmatched: 3. CDR3 bases: TGTGCCAGCAGTTACCTTGGACAGGCTGAAGCTTTCTTT. As protein: CASSYLGQAEAFF.

The chain combines TRBV6-1 with TRBJ2-7, with 7 bases aligning to TRBD1. V lost 4 bases to trimming and J lost 5 bases; unmatched junction nucleotides: 8. The CDR3 contains 14 residues. The germline V gene has CDR1 MNHNS and CDR2 SASEGT. CDR3 nucleotide sequence: TGTGCCAGCAGTGTTCGACAGGGCTGGAACGAGCAGTACTTC. Amino acids: CASSVRQGWNEQYF.

The chain employs TRBV7-9 and TRBJ2-2, with TRBD2 matching 8 bases. The junction had 14 bases not matched to a gene; V was cut back by 11 bases and J by 0 bases. This CDR3 is built from 17 residues. Germline CDR1 SEHNR, CDR2 FQNEAQ (reference sequence). DNA for the CDR3: TGTGCCGCCCGGGGCAGCGGGGGTGGCGCGAACACCGGGGAGCTGTTTTTT. Its translation: CAARGSGGGANTGELFF. Full variable domain (missing parts from reference TRBV7-9 and TRBJ2-2): DTGVSQNPRHKITKRGQNVTFRCDPISEHNRLYWYRQTLGQGPEFLTYFQNEAQLEKSRLLSDRFSAERPKGSFSTLEIQRTEQGDSAMYLCAARGSGGGANTGELFFGEGSRLTVL.

This chain joins TRBV11-2 and TRBJ2-5; TRBD2 matches 11 bases. Germline CDR1 SGHAT, CDR2 FQNNGV. The CDR3 extends over 19 amino acids. J gave up 1 base and V 1 base, and 11 bases lay outside the gene matches. The chain's CDR3 is CASSLVLAGVGRTQETQYF. The CDR3 nucleotides read TGTGCCAGCAGCTTAGTACTAGCGGGAGTGGGAAGGACCCAAGAGACCCAGTACTTC.